Listed below are T cell receptor beta chains from one sample, sequenced in a study of T cells expressing NK-cell markers. TCRdb re-called the 5' RACE reads and shows each CDR3 protein once, DNA omitted. This sample carries about 550,000 distinct CDR3 sequences, with roughly 3.6% going to the ten biggest clones. What was sequenced was blood T cells: a sorted CD56 or NKG2C T cell subset, CD4+ or CD8+ T cells, or bulk PBMC T cells (not recorded which). The receptors were sampled from a man aged 18 to 30 in good health. The CDR3 runs from the conserved cysteine through the conserved F or W.

TRBV20-1	12	TRBJ2-5	CSATFREETQYF
TRBV25-1	14	TRBJ2-1	CASNTGIAYNEQFF
TRBV20-1	13	TRBJ2-1	CSARQGVGNEQFF
TRBV5-1	15	TRBJ1-1	CASSLDRYRYTEAFF
TRBV27	11	TRBJ2-1	CASNRAGEQFF
TRBV15	13	TRBJ2-1	CATSILVTAEQFF
TRBV7-8	16	TRBJ2-1	CASSSQDSISYNEQFF
TRBV12-3/TRBV12-4	15	TRBJ2-7	CASSFFPGLSYEQYF
TRBV6-2/TRBV6-3	15	TRBJ2-1	CASSKPSGGWNEQFF
TRBV21-1	17	TRBJ2-1	CASSKVPGQGAFVEQFF
TRBV9	14	TRBJ1-1	CASSVAPGAPEAFF
TRBV10-2	16	TRBJ2-3	CASLTPQAGPPDTQYF
TRBV12-3/TRBV12-4	16	TRBJ2-7	CASSIAGPQVTYEQYF
TRBV5-1	17	TRBJ2-6	CASRLAGGRSGANVLTF
TRBV7-9	15	TRBJ2-1	CASSVLAGAFNEQFF
TRBV29-1	15	TRBJ2-3	CSVEDLGGSTDTQYF
TRBV7-8	16	TRBJ2-1	CASSPTMGQGLDEQFF
TRBV12-3/TRBV12-4	12	TRBJ2-1	CASSLMAGEVFF
TRBV7-9	14	TRBJ2-1	CASSLPRTSSEQFF
TRBV15	19	TRBJ2-1	CATSRDQGSTGLAGGEQFF
TRBV25-1	19	TRBJ2-1	CASSGPGTGGLGSYNEQFF
TRBV20-1	15	TRBJ2-1	CSAEKLAGTDNEQFF
TRBV30	12	TRBJ2-1	CAWSVTADREFF
TRBV27	14	TRBJ2-3	CASSTYSGTYTQYF
TRBV4-3	16	TRBJ2-6	CASSQESGTGANVLTF
TRBV29-1	11	TRBJ1-2	CSADTNYGYTF
TRBV7-2	15	TRBJ2-1	CASSLAYAAYNEQFF
TRBV12-3/TRBV12-4	15	TRBJ1-5	CASSLGRGTNQPQHF
TRBV7-7	15	TRBJ2-2	CASSFSEANTGELFF
TRBV7-3	13	TRBJ2-3	CASSRDPTDTQYF
TRBV7-8	14	TRBJ1-5	CASSWSGLNQPQHF
TRBV12-5	15	TRBJ2-1	CASGFSGPVGNEQFF
TRBV2	16	TRBJ2-2	CATPPTSGGNTGELFF
TRBV11-3	16	TRBJ2-3	CASSSIFGNSTDTQYF
TRBV12-3/TRBV12-4	14	TRBJ2-3	CASSLDGVTDTQYF
TRBV20-1	18	TRBJ2-5	CSAPPRGLAGGPLETQYF
TRBV4-1	15	TRBJ2-1	CASSQDRVQAGEQFF
TRBV10-1	16	TRBJ2-1	CASSESAGVVHNEQFF
TRBV5-1	13	TRBJ2-1	CASSPFSYNEQFF
TRBV15	15	TRBJ2-3	CATTGTGEYTDTQYF
TRBV27	14	TRBJ1-2	CASSLVSSAQAYTF
TRBV18	15	TRBJ2-7	CASSLTGQGSPEQYF
TRBV12-3/TRBV12-4	15	TRBJ1-5	CASSPRVSSNQPQHF
TRBV4-3	19	TRBJ2-3	CASSQVRLGYSSSTDTQYF
TRBV3-1	14	TRBJ2-1	CASSQSLTNNEQFF
TRBV6-5	14	TRBJ2-1	CASSPRLNGHEQFF